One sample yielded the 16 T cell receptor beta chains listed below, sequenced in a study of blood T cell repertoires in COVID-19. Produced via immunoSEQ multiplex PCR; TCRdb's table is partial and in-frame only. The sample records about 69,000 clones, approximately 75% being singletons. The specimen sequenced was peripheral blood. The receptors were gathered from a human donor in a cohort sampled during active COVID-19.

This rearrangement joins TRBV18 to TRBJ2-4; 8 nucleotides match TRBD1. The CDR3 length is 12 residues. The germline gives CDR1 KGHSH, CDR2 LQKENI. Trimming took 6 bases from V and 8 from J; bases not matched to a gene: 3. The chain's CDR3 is CASSKTGDIQYF. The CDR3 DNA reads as TGTGCCAGCTCGAAGACAGGGGACATTCAGTACTTC.

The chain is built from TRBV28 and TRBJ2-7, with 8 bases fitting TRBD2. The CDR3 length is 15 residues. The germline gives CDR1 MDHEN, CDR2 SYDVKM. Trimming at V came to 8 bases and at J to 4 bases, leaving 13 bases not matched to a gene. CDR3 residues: CASCMGSGVLYEQYF. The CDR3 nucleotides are TGTGCCAGCTGTATGGGTAGCGGGGTATTGTACGAGCAGTACTTC.

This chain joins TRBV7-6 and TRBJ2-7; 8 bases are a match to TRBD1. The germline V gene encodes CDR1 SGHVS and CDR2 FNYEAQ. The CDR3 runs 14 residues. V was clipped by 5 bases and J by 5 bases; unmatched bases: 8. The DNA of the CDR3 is TGTGCCAGCAGCCGACAGGGGATTGTCAACGAGCAGTACTTC. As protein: CASSRQGIVNEQYF.

The CDR3 loop reads CASSLGRNYGYTF. CDR3 bases: TGTGCCAGCAGTTTAGGCAGGAACTATGGCTACACCTTC. The chain combines TRBV27 with TRBJ1-2; no clear D gene. The germline gives CDR1 MNHEY, CDR2 SMNVEV (reference sequence). This CDR3 is built from 13 residues. Trimming shortened V by 2 bases and J by 2 bases, and 6 bases separated the two germline ends.

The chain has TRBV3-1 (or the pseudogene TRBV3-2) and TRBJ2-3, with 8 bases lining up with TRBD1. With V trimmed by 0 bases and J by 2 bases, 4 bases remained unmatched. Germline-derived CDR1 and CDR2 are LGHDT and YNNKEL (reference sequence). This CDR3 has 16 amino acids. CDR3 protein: CASSQEWDRFTDTQYF. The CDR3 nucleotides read TGTGCCAGCAGCCAAGAATGGGACAGGTTCACAGATACGCAGTATTTT.

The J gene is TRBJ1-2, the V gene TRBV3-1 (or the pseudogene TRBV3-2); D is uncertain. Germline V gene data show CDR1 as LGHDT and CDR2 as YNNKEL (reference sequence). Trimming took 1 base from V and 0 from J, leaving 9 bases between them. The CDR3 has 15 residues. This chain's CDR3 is CASSQGVLANYGYTF. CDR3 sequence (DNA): TGTGCCAGCAGCCAAGGCGTCTTAGCTAACTATGGCTACACCTTC.

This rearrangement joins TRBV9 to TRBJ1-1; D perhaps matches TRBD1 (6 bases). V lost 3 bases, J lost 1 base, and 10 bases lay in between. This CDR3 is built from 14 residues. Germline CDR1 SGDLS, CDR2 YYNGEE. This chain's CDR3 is CASSAGTTNTEAFF. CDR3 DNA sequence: TGTGCCAGCAGCGCCGGGACAACGAACACTGAAGCTTTCTTT.

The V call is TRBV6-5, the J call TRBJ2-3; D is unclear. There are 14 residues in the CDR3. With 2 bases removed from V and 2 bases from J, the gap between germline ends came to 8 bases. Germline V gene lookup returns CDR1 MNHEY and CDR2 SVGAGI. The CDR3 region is CASSYQAYTDTQYF. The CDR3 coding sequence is TGTGCCAGCAGTTACCAAGCGTACACAGATACGCAGTATTTT.

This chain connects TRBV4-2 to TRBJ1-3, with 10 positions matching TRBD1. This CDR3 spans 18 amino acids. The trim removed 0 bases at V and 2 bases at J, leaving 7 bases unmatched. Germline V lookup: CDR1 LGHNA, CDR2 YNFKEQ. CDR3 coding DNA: TGTGCCAGCAGCCAAGATTTTCCGGACAGGGGGGCTGGAAACACCATATATTTT. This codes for CASSQDFPDRGAGNTIYF.

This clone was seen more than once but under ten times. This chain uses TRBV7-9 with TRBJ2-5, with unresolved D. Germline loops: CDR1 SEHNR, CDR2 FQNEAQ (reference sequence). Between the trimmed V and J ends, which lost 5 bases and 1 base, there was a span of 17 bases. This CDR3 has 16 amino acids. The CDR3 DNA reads TGTGCCAGCAGCCCCTTCATAGACTTCTTCCAAGAGACCCAGTACTTC. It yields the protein CASSPFIDFFQETQYF.

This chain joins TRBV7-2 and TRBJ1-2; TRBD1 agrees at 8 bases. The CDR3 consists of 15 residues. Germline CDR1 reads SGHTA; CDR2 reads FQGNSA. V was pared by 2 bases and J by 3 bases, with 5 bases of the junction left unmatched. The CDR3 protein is CASSLTTGEDYGYTF. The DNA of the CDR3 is TGTGCCAGCAGCTTAACGACAGGGGAAGACTATGGCTACACCTTC.

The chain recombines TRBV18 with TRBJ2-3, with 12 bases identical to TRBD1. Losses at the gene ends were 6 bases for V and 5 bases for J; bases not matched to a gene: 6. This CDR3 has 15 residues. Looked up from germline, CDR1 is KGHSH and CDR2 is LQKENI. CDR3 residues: CASSAGTGGVDTQYF. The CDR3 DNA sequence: TGTGCCAGCTCTGCCGGGACAGGGGGCGTAGATACGCAGTATTTT. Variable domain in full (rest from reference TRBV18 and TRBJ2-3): NAGVMQNPRHLVRRRGQEARLRCSPMKGHSHVYWYRQLPEEGLKFMVYLQKENIIDESGMPKERFSAEFPKEGPSILRIQQVVRGDSAAYFCASSAGTGGVDTQYFGPGTRLTVL.

The CDR3 is CSSRGAAEAFF. As DNA, the CDR3 is TGCAGTAGTCGGGGGGCCGCTGAAGCTTTCTTT. V is TRBV20-1 and J is TRBJ1-1; possible D gene TRBD1, 6 bases. The CDR3 spans 11 residues. Trimming took off 8 bases at V and 6 bases at J, with 13 bases between the two ends. The germline gives CDR1 DFQATT, CDR2 SNEGSKA (reference sequence).

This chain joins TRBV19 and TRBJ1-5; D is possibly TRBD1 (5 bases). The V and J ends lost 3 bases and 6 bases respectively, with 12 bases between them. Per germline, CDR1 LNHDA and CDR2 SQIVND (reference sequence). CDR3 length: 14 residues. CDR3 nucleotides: TGTGCCAGTAGTATGGGGCGCCCCGCTCAGCCCCAGCATTTT. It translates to CASSMGRPAQPQHF. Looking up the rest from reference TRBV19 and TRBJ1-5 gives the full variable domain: DGGITQSPKYLFRKEGQNVTLSCEQNLNHDAMYWYRQDPGQGLRLIYYSQIVNDFQKGDIAEGYSVSREKKESFPLTVTSAQKNPTAFYLCASSMGRPAQPQHFGDGTRLSIL.

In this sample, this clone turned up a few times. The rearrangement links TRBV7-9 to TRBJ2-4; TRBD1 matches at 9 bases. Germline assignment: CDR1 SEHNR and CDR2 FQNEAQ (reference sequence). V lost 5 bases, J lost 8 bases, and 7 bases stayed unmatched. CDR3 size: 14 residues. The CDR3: CASSEQGAADIQYF. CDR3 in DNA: TGTGCCAGCAGCGAACAGGGGGCGGCTGACATTCAGTACTTC.

The CDR3 DNA reads TGTGCCAGCAGCTGGGACGGCGGGGCGAGCACAGATACGCAGTATTTT. This encodes CASSWDGGASTDTQYF. The chain recombines TRBV5-4 with TRBJ2-3; D may be TRBD2 (6 bases). The CDR3 is 16 amino acids. V gave up 3 bases and J gave up 0 bases, with 14 bases separating them. CDR1 is SGHNT, CDR2 YYREEE, per germline (reference sequence).